This T cell receptor (beta chain) was sequenced during a study of T cells in Graves' hyperthyroidism and ophthalmopathy. Diagnoses used clinical symptoms, serum thyroxine and TRAb, thyroid ultrasound and orbital computed tomography. The study's findings and limits: Blood samples included most of the expanded thyroid clonotypes exceeding 0.001.

TCR beta CDR3 sequences were amplified from RNA transcripts. Carried out on the TCR CDR3, a first-round RT-PCR used the HTBI primer set. TCRdb passed the multiplex PCR reads through MiXCR, listing each CDR3 protein once. The repertoire holds around 700,000 distinct CDR3 sequences, with around a sixth as singletons. CDR1 and CDR2 from the germline V gene are SEHNR and FQNEAQ (reference sequence). CDR3 length: 16 amino acids. Unmatched junction bases numbered 12, after V lost 5 bases and J lost 6 bases. With regard to this clonotype: Its antigen is unknown.

V is TRBV7-9 and J is TRBJ2-7, with 11 bases identical to TRBD1. The sample comprised blood. The origin of this receptor is a woman aged 45-65 years with Graves' hyperthyroidism that later progressed to Graves' ophthalmopathy. The CDR3 DNA sequence: TGTGCCAGCAGCCGAACCTCCGGGACAGGGGGTCGCGAGCAGTACTTC. Translated: CASSRTSGTGGREQYF.